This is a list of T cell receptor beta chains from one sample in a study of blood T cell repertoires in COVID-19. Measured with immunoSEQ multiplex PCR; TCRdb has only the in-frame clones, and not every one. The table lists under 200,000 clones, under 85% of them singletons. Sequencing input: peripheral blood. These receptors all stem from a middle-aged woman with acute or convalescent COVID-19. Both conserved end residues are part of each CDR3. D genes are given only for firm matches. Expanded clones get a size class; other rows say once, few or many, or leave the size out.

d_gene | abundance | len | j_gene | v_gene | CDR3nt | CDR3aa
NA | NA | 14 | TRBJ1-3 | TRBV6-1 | TGTGCCAGCAGTGACAGGGTTATCCGGGACACCATATATTTT | CASSDRVIRDTIYF
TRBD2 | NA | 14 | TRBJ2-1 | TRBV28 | TGTGCCAGCAGCAGACTAGCGGACTACAATGAGCAGTTCTTC | CASSRLADYNEQFF
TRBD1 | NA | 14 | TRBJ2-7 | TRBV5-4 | TGTGCCAGCAGCTTGGGACAGGGTAAACGGGAGCAGTACTTC | CASSLGQGKREQYF
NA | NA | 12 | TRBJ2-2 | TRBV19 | TGTGCCAGTAAGGGGATGGGCGGGGAGCTGTTTTTT | CASKGMGGELFF
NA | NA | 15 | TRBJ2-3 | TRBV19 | TGTGCCAGTAGTATTTGGCAGGGGAGCACAGATACGCAGTATTTT | CASSIWQGSTDTQYF
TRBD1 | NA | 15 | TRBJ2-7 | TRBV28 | TGTGCCAGCAGGCTCGGCAGGACAGGGTCCTACGAGCAGTACTTC | CASRLGRTGSYEQYF
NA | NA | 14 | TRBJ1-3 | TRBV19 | TGTGCCAGTAGTTGGGGCTTACGTGGAAACACCATATATTTT | CASSWGLRGNTIYF
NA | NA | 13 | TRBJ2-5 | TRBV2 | TGTGCCAGCAGGGAGGCGGGGGCGGAGACCCAGTACTTC | CASREAGAETQYF
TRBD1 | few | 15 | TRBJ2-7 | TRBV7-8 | TGTGCCAGCAGCGAGGGACAGGGGCCCTCCTACGAGCAGTACTTC | CASSEGQGPSYEQYF
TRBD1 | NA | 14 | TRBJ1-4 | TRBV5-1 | TGCGCCAGCAGGCCGGGACAGCGTAATGAAAAACTGTTTTTT | CASRPGQRNEKLFF
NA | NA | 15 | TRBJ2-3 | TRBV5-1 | TGCGCCAGCAGCTTGTGGGGGGAACGTGGTGTTACGCAGTATTTT | CASSLWGERGVTQYF
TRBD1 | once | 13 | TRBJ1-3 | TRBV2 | TGTGCCAGCACATACAGGGGCGGAAACACCATATATTTT | CASTYRGGNTIYF
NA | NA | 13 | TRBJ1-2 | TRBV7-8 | TGTGCCAGCAGCTTAAACCGACAGGACGGCTACACCTTC | CASSLNRQDGYTF
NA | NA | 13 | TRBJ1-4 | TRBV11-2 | TGTGCCAGCACTCGGACAGTTAATGAAAAACTGTTTTTT | CASTRTVNEKLFF
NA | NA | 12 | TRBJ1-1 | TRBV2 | TGTGCCAGCAGCCTAATGAACACTGAAGCTTTCTTT | CASSLMNTEAFF
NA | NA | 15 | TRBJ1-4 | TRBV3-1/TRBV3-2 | TGTGCCAGCAGCCGGGCGGGCAGGGGAAATGAAAAACTGTTTTTT | CASSRAGRGNEKLFF
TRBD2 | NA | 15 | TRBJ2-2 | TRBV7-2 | TGTGCCAGCAGCTTAACGACTAGCGTTGGCGGGGAGCTGTTTTTT | CASSLTTSVGGELFF
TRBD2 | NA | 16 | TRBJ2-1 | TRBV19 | TGTGCCAGTGGCGAGTCTAGCGGAGGGACCTACAATGAGCAGTTCTTC | CASGESSGGTYNEQFF
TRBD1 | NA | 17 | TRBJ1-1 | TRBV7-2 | TGTGCCAGCAGCCCTTACAGGGGGCGCGTTTCGAACACTGAAGCTTTCTTT | CASSPYRGRVSNTEAFF
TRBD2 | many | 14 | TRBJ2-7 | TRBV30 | TGTGCCTGGAGATATAGCGGGGGTCGGTACGAGCAGTACTTC | CAWRYSGGRYEQYF
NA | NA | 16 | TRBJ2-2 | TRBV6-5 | TGTGCCAGCAGTTACGGACGGGACATCTACACCGGGGAGCTGTTTTTT | CASSYGRDIYTGELFF
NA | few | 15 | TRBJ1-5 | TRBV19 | TGTGCCAGTAGTATTATGGACAGTAGCAATCAGCCCCAGCATTTT | CASSIMDSSNQPQHF
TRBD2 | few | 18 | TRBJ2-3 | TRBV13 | TGTGCCAGCAGCTCCCTAGCGGGAGTCGAAGGGGGCACAGATACGCAGTATTTT | CASSSLAGVEGGTDTQYF
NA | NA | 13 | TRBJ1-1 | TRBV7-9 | TGTGCCAGCAGCCTTGAGATTCCGGCTGAAGCTTTCTTT | CASSLEIPAEAFF
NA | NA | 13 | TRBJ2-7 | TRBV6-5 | TGTGCCAGCGTCCTAACTGAGGGCTACGAGCAGTACTTC | CASVLTEGYEQYF
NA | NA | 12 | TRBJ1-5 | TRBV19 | TGTGCCAGTAGTATAGGTACGGGGCCCCAGCATTTT | CASSIGTGPQHF
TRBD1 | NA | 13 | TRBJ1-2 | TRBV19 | TGTGCCAGTAGAACGGACAGGGGTTTTGGCTACACCTTC | CASRTDRGFGYTF
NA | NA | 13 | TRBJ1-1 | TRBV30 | TGTGCCTGGAGTACACAGGGGAACACTGAAGCTTTCTTT | CAWSTQGNTEAFF
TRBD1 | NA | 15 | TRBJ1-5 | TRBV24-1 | TGTGCCACCAGTGGGGACAGGGTCGGCAATCAGCCCCAGCATTTT | CATSGDRVGNQPQHF
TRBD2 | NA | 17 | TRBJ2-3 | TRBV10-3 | TGTGCCATCAGTGAGCGGACTAGCGGGGGGGTAGTAGATACGCAGTATTTT | CAISERTSGGVVDTQYF
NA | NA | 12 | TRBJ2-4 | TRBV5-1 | TGCGCCAGCAGCCTACAGGGAAGCATTCAATACTTC | CASSLQGSIQYF
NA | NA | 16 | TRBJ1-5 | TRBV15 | TGTGCCACCAGCAGAGAGGGGCAGGGTAGGCGTCAGCCCCAGCATTTT | CATSREGQGRRQPQHF
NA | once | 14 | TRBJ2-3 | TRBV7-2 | TGTGCCAGGAGGGAACAGGGAGGCACAGATACGCAGTATTTT | CARREQGGTDTQYF
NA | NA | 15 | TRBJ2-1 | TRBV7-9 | TGTGCCAGCAGTCCACGACAGGCCAATTACAATGAGCAGTTCTTC | CASSPRQANYNEQFF
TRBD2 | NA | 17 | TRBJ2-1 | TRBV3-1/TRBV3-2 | TGTGCCAGCAGACTCAGCGGGAGCGGATTTCTTAACAATGAGCAGTTCTTC | CASRLSGSGFLNNEQFF
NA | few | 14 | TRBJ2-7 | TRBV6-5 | TGTGCCAGCAGAATCGAGACAGCCTCCTACGAGCAGTACTTC | CASRIETASYEQYF
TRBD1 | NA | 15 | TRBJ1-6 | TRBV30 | TGTGCCTGGAGCCCGGGACAGTTTTATAATTCACCCCTCCACTTT | CAWSPGQFYNSPLHF
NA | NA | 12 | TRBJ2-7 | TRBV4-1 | TGCGCCAGCAGCCAGTTGACTTACGAGCAGTACTTC | CASSQLTYEQYF
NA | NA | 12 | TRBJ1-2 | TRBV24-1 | TGTGCCACCAGTGCCGGGGAAGTCGGCTACACCTTC | CATSAGEVGYTF
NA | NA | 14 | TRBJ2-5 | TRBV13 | TGTGCCAGCAGCCAAACAGGGTACCAAGAGACCCAGTACTTC | CASSQTGYQETQYF
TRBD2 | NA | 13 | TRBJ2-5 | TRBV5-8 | TGTGCCAGCGAGGGAGGGTTCAAAGAGACCCAGTACTTC | CASEGGFKETQYF
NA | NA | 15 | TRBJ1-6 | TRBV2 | TGTGCCAGCAGTGATAGGGGACTGGATAATTCACCCCTCCACTTT | CASSDRGLDNSPLHF
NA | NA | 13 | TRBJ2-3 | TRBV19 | TGTGCCAGTAGTATAGTAGCGACAGATACGCAGTATTTT | CASSIVATDTQYF
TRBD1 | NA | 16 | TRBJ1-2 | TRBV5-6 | TGTGCCAGCAGCCTCTTACGGCCGGGACAGGGGTTGGGCTACACCTTC | CASSLLRPGQGLGYTF
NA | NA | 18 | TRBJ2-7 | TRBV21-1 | TGTGCCAGCAGCACCAGGACAGGGGAACCCCTCTCCGCCTACGAGCAGTACTTC | CASSTRTGEPLSAYEQYF
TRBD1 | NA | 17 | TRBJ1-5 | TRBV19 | TGTGCCAGTAGTAGATCGGGACAGGGGCGCATGGGGCAGCCCCAGCATTTT | CASSRSGQGRMGQPQHF
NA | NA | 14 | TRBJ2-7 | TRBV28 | TGTGCCAGCAGTCCCCCCTGGGTTCAGGACGAGCAGTACTTC | CASSPPWVQDEQYF
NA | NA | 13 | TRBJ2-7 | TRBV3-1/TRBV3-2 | TGTGCCAGCAGCCGGAGCCTCTCCTACGAGCAGTACTTC | CASSRSLSYEQYF